This TCR beta chain was documented in a study of T cell clonality in common variable immunodeficiency. Points on this clone: As yet, its antigen is unknown. With the read ending 3 residues before the CDR3 end, the germline J gene is used to fill in that end.

V lost 5 bases, J lost 4 bases, and 14 bases lay in between. From germline, CDR1 is SGHVS and CDR2 FNYEAQ. This CDR3 is 14 amino acids long. TCRdb's copy holds only in-frame clones and misses some; the assay was immunoSEQ multiplex PCR. The profile covers approximately 38,000 clones, none occurring a single time. General study findings and limits: Fewer deletions and N-nucleotide insertions were reportedly seen in common variable immunodeficiency TCR beta sequences.

The rearrangement joins TRBV7-6 to TRBJ1-1; D perhaps matches TRBD1 (6 bases). The specimen was peripheral blood mononuclear cells. The source is a human donor with common variable immunodeficiency. Incomplete CDR3 DNA: TGTGCCAGCAGCCCGGGCGGACAGAGCACTGAA. Its translation: CASSPGGQSTE. The complete CDR3 reads CASSPGGQSTEAFF. Drawing the rest from reference TRBV7-6 and TRBJ1-1, the complete variable domain is GAGVSQSPRYKVTKRGQDVALRCDPISGHVSLYWYRQALGQGPEFLTYFNYEAQQDKSGLPNDRFSAERPEGSISTLTIQRTEQRDSAMYRCASSPGGQSTEAFFGQGTRLTVV.